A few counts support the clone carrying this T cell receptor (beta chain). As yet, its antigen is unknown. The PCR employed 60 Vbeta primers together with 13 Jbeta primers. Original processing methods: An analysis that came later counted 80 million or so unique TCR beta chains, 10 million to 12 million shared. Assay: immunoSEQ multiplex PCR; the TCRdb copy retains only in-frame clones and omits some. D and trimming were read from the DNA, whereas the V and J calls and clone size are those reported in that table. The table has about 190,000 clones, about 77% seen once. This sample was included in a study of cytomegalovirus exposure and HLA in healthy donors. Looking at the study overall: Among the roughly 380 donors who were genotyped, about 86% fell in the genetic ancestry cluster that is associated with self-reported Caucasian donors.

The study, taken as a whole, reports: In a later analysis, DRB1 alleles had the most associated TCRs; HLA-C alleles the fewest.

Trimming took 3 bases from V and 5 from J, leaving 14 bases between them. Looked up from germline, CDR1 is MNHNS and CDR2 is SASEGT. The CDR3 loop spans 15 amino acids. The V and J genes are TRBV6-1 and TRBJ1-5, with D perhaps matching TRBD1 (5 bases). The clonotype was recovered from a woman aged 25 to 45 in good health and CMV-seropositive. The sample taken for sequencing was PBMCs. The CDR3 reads CASSDFWAGHQPQHF. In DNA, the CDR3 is TGTGCCAGCAGTGATTTTTGGGCAGGGCATCAGCCCCAGCATTTT.